The 30 T cell receptor beta chains in this list originate from one sample, sequenced in a study of control samples from healthy donors and cancer patients. TCRdb's copy holds only in-frame clones and misses some; the assay was immunoSEQ multiplex PCR. The table has more than 50,000 clones, roughly 87% seen once. Source material: blood. These TCRs come from a man aged 45 to 65 in good health.

The J gene is TRBJ2-2, the V gene TRBV25-1; 11 bases match TRBD2. The CDR3 is 16 amino acids. Germline CDR1 and CDR2: MGHDK and SYGVNS. V was pared by 9 bases and J by 5 bases, with 11 bases of the junction left unmatched. CDR3 protein: CASETYGTSGTGELFF. CDR3 nucleotides: TGTGCCAGTGAAACGTACGGGACTAGCGGTACCGGGGAGCTGTTTTTT.

V gene TRBV6-6 combines with J gene TRBJ1-2; D gene ambiguous. Trimming stripped 7 bases from V and 1 base from J, with 7 bases between. This CDR3 comprises 12 residues. Germline V CDR1 and CDR2: MNHNY, SVGAGI (reference sequence). Here the CDR3 DNA reads TGTGCCAGCAATGATTATAACTATGGCTACACCTTC. This sequence encodes CASNDYNYGYTF.

The V and J genes are TRBV6-6 and TRBJ1-2, with 10 bases that match TRBD1. CDR1 is MNHNY and CDR2 is SVGAGI in the germline V gene (reference sequence). The CDR3 is 14 amino acids. Trimming cost V 6 bases and J 12 bases; bases outside gene matches: 13. CDR3 coding DNA: TGTGCCAGCAGACCTGACCCGGGACAGGGGTCTAACACCTTC. It specifies CASRPDPGQGSNTF.

The chain recombines TRBV21-1 with TRBJ1-1; whether TRBD1, the table's D call, matches the DNA was not checked. TRBV21-1 is flagged as a pseudogene. This CDR3 is 15 amino acids long. The CDR3 DNA is TGTGCCAGCAGCAAAGGGACAGGGGGCTCCACTGAAGCTTTCTTT. This encodes CASSKGTGGSTEAFF.

The chain recombines TRBV7-2 with TRBJ2-5, with TRBD2 matching 9 bases. This CDR3 is built from 14 residues. Germline loops: CDR1 SGHTA, CDR2 FQGNSA. The J segment lost 5 bases and the V segment lost 5 bases, leaving 6 bases of the junction unmatched. CDR3 in amino acids: CASSLSAGGETQYF. The DNA of the CDR3 is TGTGCCAGCAGCCTCTCCGCGGGAGGGGAGACCCAGTACTTC.

The chain links TRBV10-3 to TRBJ1-1; D gene uncertain. With 2 bases removed from V and 4 bases from J, the gap between germline ends came to 8 bases. The CDR3 consists of 13 residues. Germline V gene lookup returns CDR1 ENHRY and CDR2 SYGVKD. CDR3 DNA: TGTGCCATCAGTGAGAACGAGGGCACTGAAGCTTTCTTT. Translating it yields CAISENEGTEAFF.

The chain recombines TRBV23-1 with TRBJ2-3; the D is unclear. TRBV23-1 is labeled an ORF, and its function is uncertain. The V and J ends lost 1 base and 1 base respectively, with 9 bases between them. The CDR3 contains 15 residues. CDR3 in DNA: TGCGCCAGCAGTCAATGGTGGAGAGGCACAGATACGCAGTATTTT. This encodes CASSQWWRGTDTQYF.

The gene calls are TRBV6-5 and TRBJ2-7, with TRBD1 matching 9 bases. This CDR3 region has 14 residues. Germline V gene lookup returns CDR1 MNHEY and CDR2 SVGAGI. Trimming at V came to 6 bases and at J to 5 bases, leaving 8 bases not matched to a gene. The CDR3 nucleotides are TGTGCCAGCAGGACAAGTTGGACAGGGGACGAGCAGTACTTC. It yields the protein CASRTSWTGDEQYF.

This chain uses TRBV6-5 with TRBJ2-7; D may be TRBD2 (6 bases). The V and J ends lost 8 bases and 10 bases respectively, with 18 bases between them. This CDR3 has 12 residues. CDR1 and CDR2 (germline): MNHEY, SVGAGI. This chain's CDR3 is CASAEGLGGQYF. The CDR3 nucleotides are TGTGCCAGCGCTGAGGGGTTGGGGGGTCAGTACTTC.

V usage is TRBV30 and J usage is TRBJ2-7; no definite D call. The CDR3 extends over 11 amino acids. Deletions cut 3 bases from V and 5 bases from J, with 8 bases between. Germline CDR1 GTSNPN, CDR2 SVGIG (reference sequence). The DNA of the CDR3 is TGTGCCTGGAGCATGGTGGACGAGCAGTACTTC. Translated, it gives CAWSMVDEQYF.

CDR3 coding DNA: TGTGCCAGCAGTCCCTCCGGACAGGTTAGCAATCAGCCCCAGCATTTT. Residues: CASSPSGQVSNQPQHF. This chain connects TRBV27 to TRBJ1-5; 7 positions match TRBD1. This CDR3 comprises 16 residues. V shed 5 bases, J shed 0 bases, and the junction held 7 bases outside the gene matches. Germline-derived CDR1 and CDR2 are MNHEY and SMNVEV (reference sequence).

J is TRBJ1-6 and V is TRBV25-1; no firm D call. Deletions cut 10 bases from V and 4 bases from J, with 14 bases between. CDR1 MGHDK and CDR2 SYGVNS come from the germline V gene. This CDR3 contains 14 residues. The CDR3 here is CATGRADYNSPLHF. The DNA of the CDR3 is TGTGCCACCGGGAGAGCTGATTATAATTCACCCCTCCACTTT.

This clone has only one observation. The chain uses TRBV7-6 and TRBJ2-2, with TRBD2 identical over 10 bases. CDR3 length: 15 residues. Germline CDR1 SGHVS, CDR2 FNYEAQ. V shed 5 bases, J shed 1 base, and the junction held 1 base outside the gene matches. The CDR3 here is CASSRTSGNTGELFF. In DNA form, the CDR3 reads TGTGCCAGCAGCCGGACTAGCGGGAACACCGGGGAGCTGTTTTTT.

The rearrangement uses TRBV18 and TRBJ1-3; perhaps TRBD1 as D (5 bases). CDR1 and CDR2 from the germline V gene are KGHSH and LQKENI. The CDR3 has 16 residues. Between the trimmed V and J ends, which lost 3 bases and 3 bases, there was a span of 15 bases. The CDR3: CASSPQPEGFGNTIYF. The CDR3 nucleotides read TGTGCCAGCTCACCCCAGCCCGAGGGGTTTGGAAACACCATATATTTT.

The V gene is TRBV6-5, the J gene TRBJ2-1; D is perhaps TRBD1 (5 bases). V was trimmed by 8 bases and J by 4 bases, leaving 12 bases between them. Looked up from germline, CDR1 is MNHEY and CDR2 is SVGAGI. This CDR3 contains 13 residues. CDR3 coding DNA: TGTGCCAGCGCAGGTAGGGGATACAATGAGCAGTTCTTC. Its translation: CASAGRGYNEQFF.

J is TRBJ1-5 and V is TRBV28; the D gene is possibly TRBD1 (6 bases). Germline CDR1 is MDHEN and CDR2 is SYDVKM. This CDR3 contains 12 residues. Trimming removed 9 bases from V and 1 base from J, with 7 bases in between. Here the CDR3 reads CASTGSNQPQHF. CDR3 nucleotide sequence: TGTGCCAGTACAGGGAGCAATCAGCCCCAGCATTTT.

The J gene is TRBJ2-5, the V gene TRBV18; D tentatively reads TRBD1 or TRBD2 (6 bases each). V dropped 3 bases and J dropped 2 bases, with 16 bases sitting between them. CDR1 KGHSH and CDR2 LQKENI come from the germline V gene. CDR3 length equals 16 residues. The CDR3 sequence is CASSPVGGGQQETQYF. The CDR3 DNA sequence: TGTGCCAGCTCACCGGTCGGGGGTGGACAGCAAGAGACCCAGTACTTC.

This clone has more than one count but fewer than ten. The V and J genes are TRBV5-1 and TRBJ2-5, with D perhaps matching TRBD1 or TRBD2 (5 bases each). Germline V gene lookup returns CDR1 SGHRS and CDR2 YFSETQ. CDR3 length: 17 residues. Trimming cost V 4 bases and J 3 bases, with 22 bases left between them. The CDR3 bases are TGCGCCAGCAGCCCGGAAGCATCAGGGTGGAGGAAAGAGACCCAGTACTTC. Protein product: CASSPEASGWRKETQYF. Together with reference TRBV5-1 and TRBJ2-5, the CDR3 gives the full variable domain: KAGVTQTPRYLIKTRGQQVTLSCSPISGHRSVSWYQQTPGQGLQFLFEYFSETQRNKGNFPGRFSGRQFSNSRSEMNVSTLELGDSALYLCASSPEASGWRKETQYFGPGTRLLVL.

V usage is TRBV13 and J usage is TRBJ2-7; D gene ambiguous. Trimming removed 6 bases at V and 1 base at J, with 10 bases between. Germline V lookup: CDR1 PRHDT, CDR2 FYEKMQ (reference sequence). The CDR3 length is 13 residues. Here the CDR3 DNA reads TGTGCCAGCAGGCGTCCAGGTTCCTACGAGCAGTACTTC. It specifies CASRRPGSYEQYF.

The V call is TRBV11-2, the J call TRBJ1-1; D perhaps matches TRBD1 (6 bases). Germline V CDR1 and CDR2: SGHAT, FQNNGV. V was shortened by 0 bases and J by 3 bases, with 11 bases between the two germline ends. This CDR3 region has 15 residues. DNA for the CDR3: TGTGCCAGCAGCTTAGATCAGGGGTGGGACACTGAAGCTTTCTTT. Translated, it gives CASSLDQGWDTEAFF.

The chain joins TRBV24-1 to TRBJ2-2; 8 bases line up with TRBD1. V lost 10 bases to trimming and J lost 3 bases; unmatched junction nucleotides: 6. Germline assignment: CDR1 KGHDR and CDR2 SFDVKD. The CDR3 sequence is 14 residues long. CDR3 in amino acids: CATKSGQDTGELFF. CDR3 nucleotides: TGTGCCACTAAGTCGGGACAGGACACCGGGGAGCTGTTTTTT.

The rearrangement joins TRBV19 to TRBJ1-1; D not resolved. The length of the CDR3 is 15 residues. In germline, CDR1 is LNHDA, CDR2 SQIVND (reference sequence). Trimming removed 3 bases from V and 4 bases from J, with 15 bases in between. CDR3 amino acids: CASSIRQARGTEAFF. CDR3 bases: TGTGCCAGTAGTATCCGGCAGGCCCGGGGCACTGAAGCTTTCTTT.

The genes are TRBV7-3 and TRBJ2-1; TRBD2 agrees at 14 bases. Germline trimming cut 5 bases from V and 7 bases from J; bases unmatched to any gene: 7. Germline V lookup: CDR1 SGHTA, CDR2 FQGTGA. CDR3 length: 16 residues. CDR3 residues: CASSVAGLAGVNEQFF. The CDR3 DNA reads as TGTGCCAGCAGCGTTGCGGGACTAGCGGGAGTTAATGAGCAGTTCTTC.

This rearrangement joins TRBV11-2 to TRBJ2-1, with a tentative D call TRBD1 (6 bases). Trimming pared 5 bases from V and 7 bases from J, leaving 15 bases between. The CDR3 loop spans 14 amino acids. Germline V gene data show CDR1 as SGHAT and CDR2 as FQNNGV. This CDR3 reads CASSAQGPGNEQFF. The CDR3 DNA sequence: TGTGCCAGCAGCGCACAGGGCCCTGGAAATGAGCAGTTCTTC.

This sequence joins TRBV24-1 and TRBJ2-1; D possibly corresponds to TRBD2 (6 bases). This CDR3 spans 15 amino acids. Germline CDR1 and CDR2: KGHDR and SFDVKD. The germline V and J ends were trimmed by 9 bases and 4 bases, with 18 bases remaining between them. CDR3 in amino acids: CATPGGSAFYNEQFF. The CDR3 region has the DNA TGTGCCACCCCCGGGGGAAGCGCGTTTTACAATGAGCAGTTCTTC.

The CDR3 region has the DNA TGTGCCAGCAGCTTAGACCAGCGGGAAGGGAATGAGCAGTTCTTC. Amino acid sequence: CASSLDQREGNEQFF. The gene calls are TRBV11-3 and TRBJ2-1; the match to TRBD2 covers 7 bases. The ends lost 0 bases at V and 7 bases at J; junction bases unmatched: 6. This CDR3 spans 15 amino acids. Germline V CDR1 and CDR2: SGHNT, YENEEA. The variable domain in full, with the rest retrieved from reference TRBV11-3 and TRBJ2-1, is EAGVVQSPRYKIIEKKQPVAFWCNPISGHNTLYWYLQNLGQGPELLIRYENEEAVDDSQLPKDRFSAERLKGVDSTLKIQPAELGDSAVYLCASSLDQREGNEQFFGPGTRLTVL.

The chain recombines TRBV5-4 with TRBJ2-1; weak D call: TRBD1 (6 bases). Trimming took off 0 bases at V and 5 bases at J, with 6 bases between the two ends. Germline CDR1 is SGHNT and CDR2 is YYREEE (reference sequence). This CDR3 has 13 residues. CDR3 sequence (DNA): TGTGCCAGCAGCTTGGACAGGGACAATGAGCAGTTCTTC. Translated, it gives CASSLDRDNEQFF.

The table lists this clone with a count of one. The rearrangement uses TRBV6-5 and TRBJ1-1; 7 bases align to TRBD1. V trimming: 5 bases; J trimming: 3 bases; junction bases outside the gene matches: 3. Germline V gene data show CDR1 as MNHEY and CDR2 as SVGAGI. This CDR3 is built from 13 residues. CDR3 region: CASSRRGDTEAFF. As DNA, the CDR3 is TGTGCCAGCAGTCGCAGGGGGGACACTGAAGCTTTCTTT.

The chain joins TRBV14 to TRBJ1-1, with D tentatively TRBD1 (5 bases). CDR1 and CDR2 (germline): SGHDN, FVKESK. The CDR3 sequence is 14 residues long. The V end lost 7 bases, the J end lost 7 bases, and 19 bases lay between the germline ends. CDR3 sequence: CASTRMGPDSEAFF. The CDR3 coding sequence is TGTGCCAGCACAAGAATGGGGCCCGACAGTGAAGCTTTCTTT.

The V and J genes are TRBV3-1 (or the pseudogene TRBV3-2) and TRBJ2-7, with D perhaps TRBD2 (6 bases). This CDR3 contains 16 residues. The germline V gene encodes CDR1 LGHDT and CDR2 YNNKEL (reference sequence). The V gene lost 0 bases and the J gene lost 1 base, with 13 bases spanning the gap. This chain's CDR3 is CASSQDTGLLSYEQYF. The CDR3 region has the DNA TGTGCCAGCAGCCAAGATACGGGACTTCTATCCTACGAGCAGTACTTC.